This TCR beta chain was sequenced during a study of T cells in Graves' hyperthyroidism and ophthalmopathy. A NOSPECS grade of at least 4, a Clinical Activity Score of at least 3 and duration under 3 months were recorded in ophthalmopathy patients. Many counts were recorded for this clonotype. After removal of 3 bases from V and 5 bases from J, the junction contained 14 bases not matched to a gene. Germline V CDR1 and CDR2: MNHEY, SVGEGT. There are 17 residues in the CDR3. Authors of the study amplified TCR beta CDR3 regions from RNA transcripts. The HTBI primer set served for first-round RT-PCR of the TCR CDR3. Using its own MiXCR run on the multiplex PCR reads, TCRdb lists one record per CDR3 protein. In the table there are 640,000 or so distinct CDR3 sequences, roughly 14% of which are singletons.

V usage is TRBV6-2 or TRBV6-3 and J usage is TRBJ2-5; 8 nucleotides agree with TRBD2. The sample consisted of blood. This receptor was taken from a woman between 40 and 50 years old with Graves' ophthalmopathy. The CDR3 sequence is CASSYSLAGHYRETQYF. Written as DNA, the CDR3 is TGTGCCAGCAGTTATAGTCTAGCGGGTCACTACCGGGAGACCCAGTACTTC.